The text below deals with one T cell receptor beta chain. Generated by immunoSEQ multiplex PCR, the TCRdb table keeps only in-frame clones and is missing some. The sample consists of some 15,000 clones, around 86% of them appearing once. These data belong to a study of blood T cell dynamics during melanoma immunotherapy. The CDR3 loop spans 15 amino acids. V lost 3 bases and J lost 7; bases outside the gene matches: 4. The germline CDR1 and CDR2 sequences are MNHNS and SASEGT. Time point meaning: pre-treatment baseline. Disease control meant complete response, partial response or stable disease at 12 weeks.

V gene TRBV6-1 combines with J gene TRBJ1-6; the match to TRBD1 covers 9 bases. Sequencing used blood, obtained from a patient treated with checkpoint blockade. The source of this sequence is a human donor with melanoma. The CDR3 DNA is TGTGCCAGCAGTGAGGATACAGGGGGCAATTCACCCCTCCACTTT. Amino acid sequence: CASSEDTGGNSPLHF.